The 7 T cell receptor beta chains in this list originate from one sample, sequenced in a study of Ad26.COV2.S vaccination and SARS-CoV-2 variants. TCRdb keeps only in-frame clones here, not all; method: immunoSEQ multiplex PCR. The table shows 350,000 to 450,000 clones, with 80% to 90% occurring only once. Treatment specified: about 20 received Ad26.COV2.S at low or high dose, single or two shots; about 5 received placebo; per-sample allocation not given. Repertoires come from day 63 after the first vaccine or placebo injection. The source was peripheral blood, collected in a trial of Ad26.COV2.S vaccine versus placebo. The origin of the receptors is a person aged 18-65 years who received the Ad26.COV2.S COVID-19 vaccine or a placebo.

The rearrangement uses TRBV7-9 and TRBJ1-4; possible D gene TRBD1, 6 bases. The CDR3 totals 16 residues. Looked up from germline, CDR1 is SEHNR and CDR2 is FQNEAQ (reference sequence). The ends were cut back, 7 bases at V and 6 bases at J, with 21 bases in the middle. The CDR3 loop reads CASTPQGTSPYEKLFF. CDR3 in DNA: TGTGCCAGCACCCCACAGGGAACAAGTCCCTATGAAAAACTGTTTTTT.

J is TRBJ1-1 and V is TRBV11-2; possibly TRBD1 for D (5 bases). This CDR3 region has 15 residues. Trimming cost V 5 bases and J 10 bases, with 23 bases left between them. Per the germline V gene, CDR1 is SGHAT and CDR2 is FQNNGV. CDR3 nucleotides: TGTGCCAGCAGCCAATCCCGAGGGGCGGCAGTGGCAGCTTTCTTT. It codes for CASSQSRGAAVAAFF.

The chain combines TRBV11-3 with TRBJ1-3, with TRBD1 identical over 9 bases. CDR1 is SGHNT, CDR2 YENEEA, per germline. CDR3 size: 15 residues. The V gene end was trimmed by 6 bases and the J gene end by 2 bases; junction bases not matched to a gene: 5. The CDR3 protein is CASSSQGAAGNTIYF. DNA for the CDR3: TGTGCCAGCAGTTCACAGGGGGCTGCTGGAAACACCATATATTTT.

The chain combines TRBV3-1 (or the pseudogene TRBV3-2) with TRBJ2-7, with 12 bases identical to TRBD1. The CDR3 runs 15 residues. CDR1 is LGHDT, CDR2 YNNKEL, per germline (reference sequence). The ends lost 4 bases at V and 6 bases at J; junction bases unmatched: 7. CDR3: CASSPTGTGGVEQYF. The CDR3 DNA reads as TGTGCCAGCAGCCCGACCGGGACAGGGGGCGTCGAGCAGTACTTC.

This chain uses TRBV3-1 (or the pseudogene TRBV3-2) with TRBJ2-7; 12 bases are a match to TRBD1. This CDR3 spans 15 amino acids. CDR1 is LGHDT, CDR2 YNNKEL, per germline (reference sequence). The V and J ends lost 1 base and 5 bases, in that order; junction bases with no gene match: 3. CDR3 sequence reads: CASSQGGTGGHEQYF. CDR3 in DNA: TGTGCCAGCAGCCAAGGGGGGACAGGGGGCCACGAGCAGTACTTC.

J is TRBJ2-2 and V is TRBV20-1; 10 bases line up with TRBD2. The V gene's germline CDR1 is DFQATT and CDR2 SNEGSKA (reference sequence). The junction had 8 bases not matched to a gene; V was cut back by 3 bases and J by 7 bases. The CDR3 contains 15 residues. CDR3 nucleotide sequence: TGCAGTGCTAGTTTAGCGGGGGGAAGCCTCGGGGAGCTGTTTTTT. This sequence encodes CSASLAGGSLGELFF.

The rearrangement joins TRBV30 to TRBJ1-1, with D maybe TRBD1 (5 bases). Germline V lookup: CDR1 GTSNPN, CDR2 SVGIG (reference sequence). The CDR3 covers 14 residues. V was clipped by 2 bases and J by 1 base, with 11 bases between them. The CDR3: CAWSRGRENTEAFF. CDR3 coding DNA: TGTGCCTGGAGTCGGGGACGGGAGAACACTGAAGCTTTCTTT.